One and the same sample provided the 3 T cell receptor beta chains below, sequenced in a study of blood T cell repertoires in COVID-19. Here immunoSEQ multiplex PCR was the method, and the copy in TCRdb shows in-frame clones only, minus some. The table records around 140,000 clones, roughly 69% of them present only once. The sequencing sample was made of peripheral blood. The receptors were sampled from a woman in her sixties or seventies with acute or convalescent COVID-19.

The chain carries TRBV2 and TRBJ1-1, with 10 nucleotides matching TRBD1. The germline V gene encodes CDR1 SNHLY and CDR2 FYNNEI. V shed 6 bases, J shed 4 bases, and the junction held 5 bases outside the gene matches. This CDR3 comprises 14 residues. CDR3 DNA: TGTGCCAGCAGAGACAGGGGGCAGGTCACTGAAGCTTTCTTT. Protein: CASRDRGQVTEAFF.

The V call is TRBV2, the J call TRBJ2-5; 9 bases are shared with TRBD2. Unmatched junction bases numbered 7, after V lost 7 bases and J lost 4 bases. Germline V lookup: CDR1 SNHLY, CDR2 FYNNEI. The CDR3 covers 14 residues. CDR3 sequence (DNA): TGTGCCAGCAAAGGGCGGGAGGGTGCAGAGACCCAGTACTTC. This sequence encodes CASKGREGAETQYF.

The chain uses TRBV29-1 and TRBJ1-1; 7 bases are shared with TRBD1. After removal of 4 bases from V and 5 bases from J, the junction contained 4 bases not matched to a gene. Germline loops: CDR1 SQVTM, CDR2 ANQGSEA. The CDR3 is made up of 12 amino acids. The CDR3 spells CSVGQGPTEAFF. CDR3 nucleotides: TGCAGCGTTGGACAGGGACCTACTGAAGCTTTCTTT.